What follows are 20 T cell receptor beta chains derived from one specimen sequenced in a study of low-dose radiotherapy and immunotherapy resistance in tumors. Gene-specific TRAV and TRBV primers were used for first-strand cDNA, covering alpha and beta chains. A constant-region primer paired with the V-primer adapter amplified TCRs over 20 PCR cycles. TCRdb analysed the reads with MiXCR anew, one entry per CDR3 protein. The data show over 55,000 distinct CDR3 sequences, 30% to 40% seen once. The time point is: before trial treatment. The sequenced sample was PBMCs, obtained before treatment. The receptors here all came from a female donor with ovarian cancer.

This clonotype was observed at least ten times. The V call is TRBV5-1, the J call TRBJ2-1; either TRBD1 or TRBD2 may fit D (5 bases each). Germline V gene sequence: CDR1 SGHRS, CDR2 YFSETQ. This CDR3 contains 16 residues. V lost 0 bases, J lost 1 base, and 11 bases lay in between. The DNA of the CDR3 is TGCGCCAGCAGCTTGGGGTCCAGGGAGTCCTACAATGAGCAGTTCTTC. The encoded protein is CASSLGSRESYNEQFF.

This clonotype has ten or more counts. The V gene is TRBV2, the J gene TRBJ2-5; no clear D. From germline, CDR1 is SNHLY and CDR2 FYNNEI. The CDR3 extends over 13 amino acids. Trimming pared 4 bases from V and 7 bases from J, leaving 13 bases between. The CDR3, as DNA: TGTGCCAGCAGTGTGGGTTTACAACGGACCCAGTACTTC. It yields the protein CASSVGLQRTQYF.

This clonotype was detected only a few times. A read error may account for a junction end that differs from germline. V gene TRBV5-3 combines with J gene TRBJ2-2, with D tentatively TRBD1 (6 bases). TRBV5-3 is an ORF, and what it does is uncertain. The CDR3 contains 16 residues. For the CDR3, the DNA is TGTGCCAGCAGCTTGGGGGCCAGGGTGAACACCGGGGAGCTGTTTTTT. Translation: CASSLGARVNTGELFF.

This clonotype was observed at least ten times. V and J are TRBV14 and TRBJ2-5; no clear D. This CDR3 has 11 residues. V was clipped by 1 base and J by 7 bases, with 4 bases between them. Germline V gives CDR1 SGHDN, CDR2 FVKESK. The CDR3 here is CASSQVGTQYF. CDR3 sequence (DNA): TGTGCCAGCAGCCAAGTTGGGACCCAGTACTTC.

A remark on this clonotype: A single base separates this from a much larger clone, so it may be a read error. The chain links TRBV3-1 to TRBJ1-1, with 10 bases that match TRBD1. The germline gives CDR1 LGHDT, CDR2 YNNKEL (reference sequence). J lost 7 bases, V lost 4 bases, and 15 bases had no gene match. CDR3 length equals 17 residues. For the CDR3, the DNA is TGTGCCAGCAGCCGAGCCTTGACAGGGGGCGTTCCGGTTGAAGCTTTCTTT. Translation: CASSRALTGGVPVEAFF.

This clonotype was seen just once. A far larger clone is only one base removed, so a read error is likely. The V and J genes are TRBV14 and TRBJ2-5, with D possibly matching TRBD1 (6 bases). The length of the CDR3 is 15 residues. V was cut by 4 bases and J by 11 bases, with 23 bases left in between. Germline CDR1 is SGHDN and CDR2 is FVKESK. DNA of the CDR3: TGTGCCAGCAGCCGACAGGTCGACTCCTACAATGAGCAGTACTTC. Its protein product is CASSRQVDSYNEQYF.

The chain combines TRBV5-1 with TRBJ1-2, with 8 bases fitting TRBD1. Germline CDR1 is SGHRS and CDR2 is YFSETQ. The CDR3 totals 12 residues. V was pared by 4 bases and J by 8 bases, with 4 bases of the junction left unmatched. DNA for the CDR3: TGCGCCAGCAGCCCTGGACAGGGAGGCTACACCTTC. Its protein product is CASSPGQGGYTF.

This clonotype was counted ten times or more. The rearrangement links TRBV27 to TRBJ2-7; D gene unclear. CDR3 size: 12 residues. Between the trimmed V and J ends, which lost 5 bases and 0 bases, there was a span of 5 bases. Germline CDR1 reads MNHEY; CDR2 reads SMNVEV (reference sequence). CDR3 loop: CASSPASYEQYF. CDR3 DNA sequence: TGTGCCAGCAGTCCGGCCTCCTACGAGCAGTACTTC.

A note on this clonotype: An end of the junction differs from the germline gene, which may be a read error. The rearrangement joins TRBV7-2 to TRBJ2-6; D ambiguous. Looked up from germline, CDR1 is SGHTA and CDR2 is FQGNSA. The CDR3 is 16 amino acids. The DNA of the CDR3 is TGTGCCAGCAGCCAAGTCGGCCCAGGTGGGACCAACGTCCTGACTTTC. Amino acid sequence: CASSQVGPGGTNVLTF.

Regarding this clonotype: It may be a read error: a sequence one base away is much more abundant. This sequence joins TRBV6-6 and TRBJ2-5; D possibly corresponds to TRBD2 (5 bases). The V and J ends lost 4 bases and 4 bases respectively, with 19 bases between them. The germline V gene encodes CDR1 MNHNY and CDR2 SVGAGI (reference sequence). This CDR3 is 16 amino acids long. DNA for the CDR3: TGTGCCAGCAGTTCCTCAGCGCCCGGCGGGCCAGAGACCCAGTACTTC. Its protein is CASSSSAPGGPETQYF.

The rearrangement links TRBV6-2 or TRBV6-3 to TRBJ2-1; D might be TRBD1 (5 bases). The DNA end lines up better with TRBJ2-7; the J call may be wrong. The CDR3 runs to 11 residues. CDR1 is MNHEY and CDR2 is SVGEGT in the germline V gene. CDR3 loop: CASKNRFGQYF. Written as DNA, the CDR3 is TGTGCCAGCAAAAACAGGTTCGGGCAGTACTTC.

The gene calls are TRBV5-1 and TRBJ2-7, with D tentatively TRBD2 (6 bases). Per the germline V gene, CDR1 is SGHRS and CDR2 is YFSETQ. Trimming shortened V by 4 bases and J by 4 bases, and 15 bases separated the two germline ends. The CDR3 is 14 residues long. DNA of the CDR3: TGCGCCAGCAGCGGATTCGGGGGAACTTACGAGCAGTACTTC. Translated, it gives CASSGFGGTYEQYF. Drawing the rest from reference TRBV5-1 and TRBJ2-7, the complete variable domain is KAGVTQTPRYLIKTRGQQVTLSCSPISGHRSVSWYQQTPGQGLQFLFEYFSETQRNKGNFPGRFSGRQFSNSRSEMNVSTLELGDSALYLCASSGFGGTYEQYFGPGTRLTVT.

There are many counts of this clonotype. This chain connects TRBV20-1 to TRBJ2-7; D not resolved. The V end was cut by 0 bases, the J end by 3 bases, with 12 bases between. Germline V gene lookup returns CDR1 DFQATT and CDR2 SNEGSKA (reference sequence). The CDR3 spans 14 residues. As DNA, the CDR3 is TGCAGTGCTAGAGAAAATGCGGCGAACTACGAGCAGTACTTC. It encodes CSARENAANYEQYF.

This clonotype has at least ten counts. The CDR3 DNA sequence: TGTGCCAGCAGTGGAGTACGGGGGAACACCGGGGAGCTGTTTTTT. It is translated as CASSGVRGNTGELFF. The chain uses TRBV6-2 or TRBV6-3 and TRBJ2-2, with D possibly TRBD2 on 5 matching bases. The CDR3 is 15 amino acids. V shed 5 bases and J shed 1 base, with 11 bases lying between them. Looked up from germline, CDR1 is MNHEY and CDR2 is SVGEGT.

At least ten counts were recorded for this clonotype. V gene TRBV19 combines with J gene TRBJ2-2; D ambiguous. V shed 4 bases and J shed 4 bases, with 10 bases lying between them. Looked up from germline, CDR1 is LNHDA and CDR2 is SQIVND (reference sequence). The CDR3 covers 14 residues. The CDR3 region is CASSNFDGTGELFF. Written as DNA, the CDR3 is TGTGCCAGTAGTAATTTCGACGGCACCGGGGAGCTGTTTTTT.

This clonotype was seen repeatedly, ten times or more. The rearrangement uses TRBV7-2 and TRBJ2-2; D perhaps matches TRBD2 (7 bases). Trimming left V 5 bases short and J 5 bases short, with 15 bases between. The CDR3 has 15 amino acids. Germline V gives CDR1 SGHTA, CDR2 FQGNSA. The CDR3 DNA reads TGTGCCAGCAGCAGTGGGGGGGCGAGAACCGGGGAGCTGTTTTTT. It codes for CASSSGGARTGELFF.

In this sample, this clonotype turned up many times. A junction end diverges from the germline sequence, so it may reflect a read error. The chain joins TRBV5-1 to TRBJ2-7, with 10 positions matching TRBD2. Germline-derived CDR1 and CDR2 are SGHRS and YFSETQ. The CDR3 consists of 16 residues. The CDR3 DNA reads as TGTGCCAGCAGCTTGGTACGGGCTAGCGGGAGCCACGAGCAGTACTTC. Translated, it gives CASSLVRASGSHEQYF.

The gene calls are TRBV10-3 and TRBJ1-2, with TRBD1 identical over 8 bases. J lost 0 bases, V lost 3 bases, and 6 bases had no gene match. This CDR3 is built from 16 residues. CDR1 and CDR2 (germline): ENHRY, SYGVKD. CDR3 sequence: CAISDAGGPANYGYTF. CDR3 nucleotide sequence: TGTGCCATCAGTGATGCAGGGGGCCCAGCTAACTATGGCTACACCTTC.

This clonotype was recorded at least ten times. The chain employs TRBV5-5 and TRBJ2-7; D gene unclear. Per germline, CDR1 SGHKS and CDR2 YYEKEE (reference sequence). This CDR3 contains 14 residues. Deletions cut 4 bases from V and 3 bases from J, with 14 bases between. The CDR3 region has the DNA TGTGCCAGCAGCAGACCAGCAGTAGACTACGAGCAGTACTTC. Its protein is CASSRPAVDYEQYF. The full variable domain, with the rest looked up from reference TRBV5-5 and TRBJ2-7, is DAGVTQSPTHLIKTRGQQVTLRCSPISGHKSVSWYQQVLGQGPQFIFQYYEKEERGRGNFPDRFSARQFPNYSSELNVNALLLGDSALYLCASSRPAVDYEQYFGPGTRLTVT.

In DNA, the CDR3 is TGTGCCAGCACCACGGGGGACAATGAGCAGTTCTTC. This encodes CASTTGDNEQFF. The chain uses TRBV7-9 and TRBJ2-1, with D possibly matching TRBD2 (6 bases). V lost 7 bases, J lost 5 bases, and 9 bases lay in between. Looked up from germline, CDR1 is SEHNR and CDR2 is FQNEAQ (reference sequence). The CDR3 extends over 12 amino acids.